This entry lists 2 T cell receptor beta chains sequenced from one sample in a study of T and B cells in COVID-19 patients. From blood, about 250-500 ng of genomic DNA served as TRB template. TRB rearrangements were amplified by multiplex PCR with BIOMED2 TRB-A/B primers. TCRdb used MiXCR to reprocess the multiplex PCR reads, holding one entry per CDR3 protein. The table shows fewer than 15,000 distinct CDR3 sequences, with 25% occurring only once. Sequencing was performed on blood. Receptors were obtained from a human donor who had recovered from COVID-19.

The gene calls are TRBV6-4 and TRBJ1-2, with D maybe TRBD1 (6 bases). The CDR3 is made up of 14 amino acids. V was clipped by 6 bases and J by 4 bases, with 15 bases between them. From germline, CDR1 is MRHNA and CDR2 SNTAGT. CDR3 sequence reads: CASSPATGGYGYTF. For the CDR3, the DNA is TGTGCCAGCAGCCCCGCGACAGGCGGCTATGGCTACACCTTC.

This clonotype was found many times. The chain combines TRBV12-3 or TRBV12-4 with TRBJ2-2; perhaps TRBD1 as D (5 bases). V was clipped by 6 bases and J by 0 bases, with 8 bases between them. CDR3 size: 14 residues. CDR3 loop: CASSPDTNTGELFF. The CDR3 DNA follows: TGTGCCAGCAGCCCGGACACGAACACCGGGGAGCTGTTTTTT.